This passage covers 16 T cell receptor beta chains from one sample sequenced in a study of vaccination and CD4 T cells after COVID-19. The antigens for these receptors are not known. Sequencing of DNA taken from cultured CD4+ T cells relied on the Oncomine TCR Beta short-read assay. TCRdb analysed the PCR reads with MiXCR anew, one entry per CDR3 protein. This sample yields about 13,000 distinct CDR3 sequences, of which 79% are seen a single time; 28% belongs to the top ten. Specified treatment: roughly 10-day PBMC culture with coronavirus spike peptide pools or control peptides (ViraFEST assay). Sequenced input: CD4+ T cells from blood, cultured in vitro. Source of these receptors: a human donor who had recovered from COVID-19.

The V and J genes are TRBV20-1 and TRBJ1-6; 7 positions match TRBD1. The CDR3 is made up of 13 amino acids. V shed 6 bases, J shed 5 bases, and the junction held 4 bases outside the gene matches. The germline V gene encodes CDR1 DFQATT and CDR2 SNEGSKA (reference sequence). CDR3 sequence reads: CSAAGQNNSPLHF. CDR3 DNA: TGCAGTGCCGCGGGACAGAATAATTCACCCCTCCACTTT.

The CDR3 loop reads CASSWTGEAYSNQPQHF. CDR3 coding DNA: TGTGCCAGCAGCTGGACAGGGGAAGCCTATAGCAATCAGCCCCAGCATTTT. The chain couples TRBV7-2 to TRBJ1-5, with 9 bases fitting TRBD1. V gave up 4 bases and J gave up 0 bases; unmatched junction bases: 7. The CDR3 consists of 17 residues. Germline values: CDR1 SGHTA, CDR2 FQGNSA.

V is TRBV19 and J is TRBJ1-6; possibly TRBD1 for D (5 bases). The CDR3 contains 15 residues. Germline V gives CDR1 LNHDA, CDR2 SQIVND (reference sequence). V dropped 4 bases and J dropped 7 bases, with 14 bases sitting between them. CDR3 sequence: CASSTGLEFNSPLHF. In DNA form, the CDR3 reads TGTGCCAGTAGTACAGGGTTGGAGTTCAATTCACCCCTCCACTTT.

This chain connects TRBV29-1 to TRBJ2-2; the D is unclear. This CDR3 region has 14 residues. Germline V gene lookup returns CDR1 SQVTM and CDR2 ANQGSEA. Trimming cost V 1 base and J 2 bases, with 8 bases left between them. This chain's CDR3 is CSVEGQKNTGELFF. CDR3 sequence (DNA): TGCAGCGTTGAAGGCCAGAAAAACACCGGGGAGCTGTTTTTT.

The chain uses TRBV7-3 and TRBJ2-2; TRBD2 matches at 14 bases. Germline V gene data show CDR1 as SGHTA and CDR2 as FQGTGA. The CDR3 is made up of 18 amino acids. V lost 4 bases and J lost 5; bases outside the gene matches: 9. DNA for the CDR3: TGTGCCAGCAGCTCCCCCGGGACTAGCGGGAGAAAAACCGGGGAGCTGTTTTTT. Its protein is CASSSPGTSGRKTGELFF.

The rearrangement links TRBV15 to TRBJ2-2, with 9 bases aligning to TRBD2. J gave up 3 bases and V 3 bases, and 5 bases lay outside the gene matches. This CDR3 is 16 amino acids long. CDR1 LNHNV and CDR2 YYDKDF come from the germline V gene (reference sequence). The CDR3 DNA is TGTGCCACCAGCAGGGGCCGGACTAGCGACACCGGGGAGCTGTTTTTT. This encodes CATSRGRTSDTGELFF. Combining the CDR3 with reference TRBV15 and TRBJ2-2 gives the whole variable domain DAMVIQNPRYQVTQFGKPVTLSCSQTLNHNVMYWYQQKSSQAPKLLFHYYDKDFNNEADTPDNFQSRRPNTSFCFLDIRSPGLGDTAMYLCATSRGRTSDTGELFFGEGSRLTVL.

This chain uses TRBV7-2 with TRBJ1-1; 7 nucleotides align to TRBD1. The germline V gene encodes CDR1 SGHTA and CDR2 FQGNSA. The junction had 3 bases not matched to a gene; V was cut back by 3 bases and J by 2 bases. The CDR3 is made up of 14 amino acids. The CDR3, as DNA: TGTGCCAGCAGCTTGGGACAGATTAACACTGAAGCTTTCTTT. It yields the protein CASSLGQINTEAFF.

This clonotype has a single count. The chain combines TRBV6-5 with TRBJ1-2, with 8 bases aligning to TRBD1. This CDR3 contains 15 residues. After removal of 2 bases from V and 8 bases from J, the junction contained 10 bases not matched to a gene. CDR1 and CDR2 from the germline V gene are MNHEY and SVGAGI. CDR3 bases: TGTGCCAGCAGTTACCTACAGGGGGGCCTCGGAGGCTACACCTTC. It is translated as CASSYLQGGLGGYTF.

The chain has TRBV6-2 or TRBV6-3 and TRBJ1-5, with a tentative D call TRBD1 (5 bases). The V and J ends lost 7 bases and 5 bases respectively, with 12 bases between them. The germline V gene encodes CDR1 MNHEY and CDR2 SVGEGT. This CDR3 contains 13 residues. CDR3: CASNGGTYQPQHF. The CDR3 coding sequence is TGTGCCAGCAATGGGGGTACGTATCAGCCCCAGCATTTT.

The sample holds a few counts of this clonotype. This chain's CDR3 is CASSWDRTYGYTF. The CDR3 region has the DNA TGTGCCAGCAGTTGGGACAGGACCTATGGCTACACCTTC. The chain has TRBV27 and TRBJ1-2, with 8 bases fitting TRBD1. Germline V CDR1 and CDR2: MNHEY, SMNVEV (reference sequence). This CDR3 has 13 residues. V was pared by 4 bases and J by 4 bases, with 2 bases of the junction left unmatched.

The rearrangement joins TRBV20-1 to TRBJ1-2; D is ambiguous. In germline, CDR1 is DFQATT, CDR2 SNEGSKA (reference sequence). V was trimmed by 1 base and J by 4 bases, leaving 16 bases between them. CDR3 length: 15 amino acids. The CDR3 loop reads CSARVPGSHGYGYTF. The CDR3, as DNA: TGCAGTGCTAGAGTCCCGGGCTCCCATGGCTATGGCTACACCTTC.

The CDR3 is CASSLGGTGGMNTEAFF. The DNA of the CDR3 is TGTGCCAGCAGCTTAGGTGGGACAGGGGGTATGAACACTGAAGCTTTCTTT. The gene calls are TRBV7-2 and TRBJ1-1; TRBD1 aligns across 11 bases. The CDR3 loop spans 17 amino acids. CDR1 and CDR2 from the germline V gene are SGHTA and FQGNSA. Trimming took 1 base from V and 0 from J; bases not matched to a gene: 4.

The chain carries TRBV20-1 and TRBJ1-6, with TRBD1 as a possible D gene (6 bases). This CDR3 has 15 amino acids. Trimming took off 1 base at V and 9 bases at J, with 16 bases between the two ends. Germline assignment: CDR1 DFQATT and CDR2 SNEGSKA (reference sequence). Written as DNA, the CDR3 is TGCAGTGCTAGAGCCGGGGGGGCCCACCTTTCACCCCTCCACTTT. Translation: CSARAGGAHLSPLHF.

V is TRBV24-1 and J is TRBJ2-5; 11 positions match TRBD1. This CDR3 spans 16 amino acids. The junction had 9 bases not matched to a gene; V was cut back by 3 bases and J by 7 bases. Germline-derived CDR1 and CDR2 are KGHDR and SFDVKD. CDR3 amino acids: CATSDPSGTGGGTQYF. The CDR3, as DNA: TGTGCCACCAGTGATCCATCCGGGACAGGGGGGGGGACCCAGTACTTC.

The genes are TRBV12-3 or TRBV12-4 and TRBJ2-3; D unresolved. This CDR3 is 12 amino acids long. V was trimmed by 6 bases and J by 6 bases, leaving 10 bases between them. The CDR3 protein is CASRTFRDTQYF. The CDR3 nucleotides read TGTGCCAGCAGGACGTTCCGGGATACGCAGTATTTT.

The chain uses TRBV6-2 or TRBV6-3 and TRBJ1-2, with a tentative D call TRBD1 (6 bases). Germline values: CDR1 MNHEY, CDR2 SVGEGT. CDR3 length equals 15 residues. Trimming removed 6 bases from V and 1 base from J, with 15 bases in between. The CDR3 reads CASSPTGRRNYGYTF. The CDR3 DNA reads as TGTGCCAGCAGCCCCACAGGGAGACGTAACTATGGCTACACCTTC.